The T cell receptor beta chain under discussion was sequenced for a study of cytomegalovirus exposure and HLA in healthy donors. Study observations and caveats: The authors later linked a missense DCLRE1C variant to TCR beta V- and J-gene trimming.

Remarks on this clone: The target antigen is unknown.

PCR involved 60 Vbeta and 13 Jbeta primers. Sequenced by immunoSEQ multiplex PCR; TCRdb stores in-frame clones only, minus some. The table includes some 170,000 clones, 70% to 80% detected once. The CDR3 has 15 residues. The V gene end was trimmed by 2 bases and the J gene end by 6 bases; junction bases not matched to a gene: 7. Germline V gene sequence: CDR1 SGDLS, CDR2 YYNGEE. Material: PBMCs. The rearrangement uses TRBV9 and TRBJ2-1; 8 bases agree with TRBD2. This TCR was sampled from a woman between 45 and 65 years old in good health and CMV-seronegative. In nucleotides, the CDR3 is TGTGCCAGCAGCGTCTCGGGACTAGTCCCCAATGAGCAGTTCTTC. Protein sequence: CASSVSGLVPNEQFF.